This T cell receptor (beta chain) originates from a study of monozygotic twins with inflammatory bowel disease. TCRdb reanalyzed the 5' RACE reads and collapses them to one entry per CDR3 protein, without DNA. With approximately 150,000 distinct CDR3 sequences in the sample, the ten largest clones hold around 7%. The CDR3 has 14 amino acids. CDR1 MDHEN and CDR2 SYDVKM come from the germline V gene. The sequence was obtained from a human donor with ulcerative colitis or Crohn's disease, or a healthy co-twin of an affected twin (not recorded which). Sequences were obtained from blood. The chain joins TRBV28 to TRBJ1-2. This CDR3 is CASSLGKSNYGYTF.